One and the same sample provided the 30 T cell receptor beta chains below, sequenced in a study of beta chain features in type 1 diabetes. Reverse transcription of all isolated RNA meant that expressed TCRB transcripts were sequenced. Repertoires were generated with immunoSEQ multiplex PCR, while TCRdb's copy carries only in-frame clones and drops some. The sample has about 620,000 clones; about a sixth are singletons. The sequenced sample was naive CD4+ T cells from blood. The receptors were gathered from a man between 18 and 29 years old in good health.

CDR3 sequence reads: CASSRLTPGSSVQTQYF. In DNA form, the CDR3 reads TGTGCCAGCAGCCGCCTAACGCCCGGGTCTAGCGTACAGACCCAGTACTTC. The V call is TRBV7-9, the J call TRBJ2-5, with a possible D match to TRBD2 (6 bases). Germline CDR1 reads SEHNR; CDR2 reads FQNEAQ (reference sequence). Trimming shortened V by 5 bases and J by 6 bases, and 25 bases separated the two germline ends. The CDR3 contains 17 residues.

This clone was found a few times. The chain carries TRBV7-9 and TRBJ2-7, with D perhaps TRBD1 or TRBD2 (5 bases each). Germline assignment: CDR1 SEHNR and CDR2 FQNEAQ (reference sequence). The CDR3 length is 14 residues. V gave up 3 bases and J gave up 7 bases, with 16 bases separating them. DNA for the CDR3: TGTGCCAGCAGCTTCCGGGACCCAGTGGGTGAGCAGTACTTC. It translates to CASSFRDPVGEQYF.

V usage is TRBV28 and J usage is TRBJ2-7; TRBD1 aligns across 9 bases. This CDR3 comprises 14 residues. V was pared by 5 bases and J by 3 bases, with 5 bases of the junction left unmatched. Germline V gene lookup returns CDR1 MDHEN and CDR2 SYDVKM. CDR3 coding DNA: TGTGCCAGCAGTCCATCGGACAGGGGCTACGAGCAGTACTTC. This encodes CASSPSDRGYEQYF.

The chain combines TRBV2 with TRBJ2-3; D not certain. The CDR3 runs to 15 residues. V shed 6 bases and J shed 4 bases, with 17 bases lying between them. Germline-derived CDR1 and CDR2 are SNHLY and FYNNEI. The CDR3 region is CASRPMSLLSDTQYF. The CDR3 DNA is TGTGCCAGCAGGCCTATGAGTCTACTCTCAGATACGCAGTATTTT.

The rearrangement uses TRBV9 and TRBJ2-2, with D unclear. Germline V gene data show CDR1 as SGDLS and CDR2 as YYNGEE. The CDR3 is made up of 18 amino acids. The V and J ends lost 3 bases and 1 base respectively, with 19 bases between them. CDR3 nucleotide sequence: TGTGCCAGCAGCGCAGAGAGGCGATCAACTCGGAACACCGGGGAGCTGTTTTTT. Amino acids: CASSAERRSTRNTGELFF.

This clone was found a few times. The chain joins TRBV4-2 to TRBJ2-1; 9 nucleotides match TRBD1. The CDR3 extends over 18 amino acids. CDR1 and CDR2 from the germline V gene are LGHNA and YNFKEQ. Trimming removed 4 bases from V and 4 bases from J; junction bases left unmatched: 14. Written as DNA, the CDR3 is TGTGCCAGCAGCCCACGTTTGATTGGGACAGGGTCGTACAATGAGCAGTTCTTC. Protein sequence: CASSPRLIGTGSYNEQFF.

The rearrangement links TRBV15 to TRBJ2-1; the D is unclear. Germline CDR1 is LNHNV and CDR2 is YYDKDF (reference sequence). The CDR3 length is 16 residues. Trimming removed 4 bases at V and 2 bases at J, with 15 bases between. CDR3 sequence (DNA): TGTGCCACCAGCAAAGCTCGTGGAGCTGCCTACAATGAGCAGTTCTTC. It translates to CATSKARGAAYNEQFF.

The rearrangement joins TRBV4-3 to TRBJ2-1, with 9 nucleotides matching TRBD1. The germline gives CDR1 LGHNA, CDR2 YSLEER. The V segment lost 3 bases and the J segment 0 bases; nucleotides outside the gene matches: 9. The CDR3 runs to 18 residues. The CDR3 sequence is CASSQAHPGQGSYNEQFF. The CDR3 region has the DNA TGCGCCAGCAGCCAGGCCCACCCGGGACAGGGCTCCTACAATGAGCAGTTCTTC.

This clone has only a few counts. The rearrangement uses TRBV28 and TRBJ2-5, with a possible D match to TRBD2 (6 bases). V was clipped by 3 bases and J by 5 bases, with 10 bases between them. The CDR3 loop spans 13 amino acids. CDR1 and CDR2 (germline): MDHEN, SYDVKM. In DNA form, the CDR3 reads TGTGCCAGCAGTTTCCTAAGCGGGGAGACCCAGTACTTC. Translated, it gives CASSFLSGETQYF. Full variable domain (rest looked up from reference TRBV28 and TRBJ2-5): DVKVTQSSRYLVKRTGEKVFLECVQDMDHENMFWYRQDPGLGLRLIYFSYDVKMKEKGDIPEGYSVSREKKERFSLILESASTNQTSMYLCASSFLSGETQYFGPGTRLLVL.

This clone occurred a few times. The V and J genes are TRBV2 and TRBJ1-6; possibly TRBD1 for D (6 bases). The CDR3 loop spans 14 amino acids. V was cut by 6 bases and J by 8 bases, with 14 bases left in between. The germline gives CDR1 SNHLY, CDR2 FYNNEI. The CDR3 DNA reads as TGTGCCAGCAGACCCGACAGGTGGGATTCACCCCTCCACTTT. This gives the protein CASRPDRWDSPLHF.

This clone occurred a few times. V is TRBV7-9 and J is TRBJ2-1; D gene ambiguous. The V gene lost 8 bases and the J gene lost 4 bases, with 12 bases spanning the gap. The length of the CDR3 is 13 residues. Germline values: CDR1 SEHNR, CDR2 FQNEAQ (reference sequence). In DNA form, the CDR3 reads TGTGCCAGCGTGGACCCACAATACAATGAGCAGTTCTTC. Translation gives CASVDPQYNEQFF.

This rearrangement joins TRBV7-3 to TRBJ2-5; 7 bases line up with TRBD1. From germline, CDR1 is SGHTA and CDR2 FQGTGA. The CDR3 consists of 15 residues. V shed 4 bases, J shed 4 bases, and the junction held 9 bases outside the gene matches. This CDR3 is CASSSHGTVLETQYF. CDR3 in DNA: TGTGCCAGCAGCTCTCACGGGACAGTTCTAGAGACCCAGTACTTC.

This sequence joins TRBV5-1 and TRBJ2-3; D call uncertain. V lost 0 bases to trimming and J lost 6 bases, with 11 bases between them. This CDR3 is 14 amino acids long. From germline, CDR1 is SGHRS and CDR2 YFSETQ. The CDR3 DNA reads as TGCGCCAGCAGCTTGGACAACGTTGGTGATACGCAGTATTTT. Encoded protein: CASSLDNVGDTQYF.

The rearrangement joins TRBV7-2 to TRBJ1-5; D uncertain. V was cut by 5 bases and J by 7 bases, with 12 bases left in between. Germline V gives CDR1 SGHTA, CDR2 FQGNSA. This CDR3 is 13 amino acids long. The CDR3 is CASSPRARQPQHF. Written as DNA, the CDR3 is TGTGCCAGCAGCCCCCGGGCCAGGCAGCCCCAGCATTTT.

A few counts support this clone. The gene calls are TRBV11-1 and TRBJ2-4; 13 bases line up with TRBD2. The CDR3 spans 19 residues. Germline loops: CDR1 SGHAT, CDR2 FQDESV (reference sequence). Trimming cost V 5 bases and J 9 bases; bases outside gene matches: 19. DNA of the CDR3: TGTGCCAGCAGCCCCATAAACAGACTAGCGGGGGGAATTGGAGGCATTCAGTACTTC. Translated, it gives CASSPINRLAGGIGGIQYF. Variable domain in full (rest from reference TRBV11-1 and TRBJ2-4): EAEVAQSPRYKITEKSQAVAFWCDPISGHATLYWYRQILGQGPELLVQFQDESVVDDSQLPKDRFSAERLKGVDSTLKIQPAELGDSAMYLCASSPINRLAGGIGGIQYFGAGTRLSVL.

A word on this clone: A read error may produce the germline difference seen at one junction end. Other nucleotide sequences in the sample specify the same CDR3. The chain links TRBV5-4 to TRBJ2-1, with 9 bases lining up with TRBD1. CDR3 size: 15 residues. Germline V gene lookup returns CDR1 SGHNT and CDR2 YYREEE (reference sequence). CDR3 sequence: CAGATDRGGYNEQFF. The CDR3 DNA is TGTGCCGGGGCTACGGACAGGGGCGGATACAATGAACAGTTCTTC.

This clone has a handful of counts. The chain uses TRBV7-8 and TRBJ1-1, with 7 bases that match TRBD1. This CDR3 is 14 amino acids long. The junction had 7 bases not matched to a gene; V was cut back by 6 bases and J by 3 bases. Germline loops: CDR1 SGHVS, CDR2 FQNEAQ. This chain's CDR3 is CASRTTGADTEAFF. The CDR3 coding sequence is TGTGCCAGCAGGACAACAGGGGCGGACACTGAAGCTTTCTTT.

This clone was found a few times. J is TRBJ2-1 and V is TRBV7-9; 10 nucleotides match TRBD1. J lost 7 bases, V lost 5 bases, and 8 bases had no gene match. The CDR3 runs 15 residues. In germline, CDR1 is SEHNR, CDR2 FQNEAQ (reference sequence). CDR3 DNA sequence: TGTGCCAGCAGCCTCGACAGGGGGCTAGGGAATGAGCAGTTCTTC. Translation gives CASSLDRGLGNEQFF.

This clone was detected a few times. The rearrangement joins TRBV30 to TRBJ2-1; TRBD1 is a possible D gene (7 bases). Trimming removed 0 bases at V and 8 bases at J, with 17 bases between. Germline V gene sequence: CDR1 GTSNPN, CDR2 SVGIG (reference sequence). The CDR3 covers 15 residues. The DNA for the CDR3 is TGTGCCTGGAGTGTACGGCAGGGGGACTTGGATGAGCAGTTCTTC. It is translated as CAWSVRQGDLDEQFF.

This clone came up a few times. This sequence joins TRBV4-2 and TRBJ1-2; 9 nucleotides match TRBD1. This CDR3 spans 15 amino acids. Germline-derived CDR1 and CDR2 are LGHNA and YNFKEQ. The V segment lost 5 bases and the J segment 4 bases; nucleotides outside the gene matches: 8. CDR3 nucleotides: TGTGCCAGCAGCTCTAGGGACAGGGAGCTCTATGGCTACACCTTC. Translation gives CASSSRDRELYGYTF.

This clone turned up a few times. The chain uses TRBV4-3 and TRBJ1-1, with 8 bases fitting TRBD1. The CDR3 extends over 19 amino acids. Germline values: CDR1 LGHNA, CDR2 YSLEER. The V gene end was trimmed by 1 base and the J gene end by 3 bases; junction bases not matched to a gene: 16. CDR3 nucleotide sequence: TGCGCCAGCAGCCAAGGGTGGTCGGACAGGGTCTTCAAGGACACTGAAGCTTTCTTT. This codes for CASSQGWSDRVFKDTEAFF.

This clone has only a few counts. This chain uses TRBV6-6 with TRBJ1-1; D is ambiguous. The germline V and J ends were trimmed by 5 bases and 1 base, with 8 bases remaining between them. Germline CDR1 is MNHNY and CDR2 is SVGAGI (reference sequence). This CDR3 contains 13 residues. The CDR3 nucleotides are TGTGCCAGCAGTACGCGGGAGAACACTGAAGCTTTCTTT. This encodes CASSTRENTEAFF.

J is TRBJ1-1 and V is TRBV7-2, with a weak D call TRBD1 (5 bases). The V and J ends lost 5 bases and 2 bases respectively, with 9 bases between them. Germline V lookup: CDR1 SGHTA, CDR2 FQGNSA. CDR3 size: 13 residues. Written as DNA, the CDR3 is TGTGCCAGCAGCGATCAGGGCAACACTGAAGCTTTCTTT. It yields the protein CASSDQGNTEAFF.

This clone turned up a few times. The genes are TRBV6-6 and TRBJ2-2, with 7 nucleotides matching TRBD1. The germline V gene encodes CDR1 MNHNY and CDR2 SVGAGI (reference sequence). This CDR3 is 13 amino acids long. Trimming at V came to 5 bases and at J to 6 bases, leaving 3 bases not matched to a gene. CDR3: CASSRTGPGELFF. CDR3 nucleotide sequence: TGTGCCAGCAGTCGGACAGGTCCCGGGGAGCTGTTTTTT.

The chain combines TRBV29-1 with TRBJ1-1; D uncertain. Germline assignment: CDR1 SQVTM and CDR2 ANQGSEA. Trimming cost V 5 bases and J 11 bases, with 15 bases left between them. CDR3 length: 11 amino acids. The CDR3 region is CSVRQVLVAFF. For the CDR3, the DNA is TGCAGCGTTCGGCAGGTGTTGGTTGCTTTCTTT.

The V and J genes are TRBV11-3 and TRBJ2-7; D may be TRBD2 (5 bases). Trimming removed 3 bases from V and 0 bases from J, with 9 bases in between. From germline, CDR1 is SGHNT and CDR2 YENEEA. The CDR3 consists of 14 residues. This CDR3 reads CASSLGGSSYEQYF. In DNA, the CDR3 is TGTGCCAGCAGCTTGGGTGGGAGCTCCTACGAGCAGTACTTC.

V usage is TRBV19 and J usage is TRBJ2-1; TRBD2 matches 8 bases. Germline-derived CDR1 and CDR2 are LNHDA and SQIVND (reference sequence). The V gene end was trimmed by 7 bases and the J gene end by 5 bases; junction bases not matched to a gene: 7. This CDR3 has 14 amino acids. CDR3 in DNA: TGTGCCAGTAATAGAGCGGGAGTCAACAATGAGCAGTTCTTC. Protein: CASNRAGVNNEQFF.

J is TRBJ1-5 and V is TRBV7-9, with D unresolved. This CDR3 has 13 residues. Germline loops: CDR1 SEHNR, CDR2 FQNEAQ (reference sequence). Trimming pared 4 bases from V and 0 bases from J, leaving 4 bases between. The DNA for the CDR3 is TGTGCCAGCAGCTCCTATAGCAATCAGCCCCAGCATTTT. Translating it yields CASSSYSNQPQHF.

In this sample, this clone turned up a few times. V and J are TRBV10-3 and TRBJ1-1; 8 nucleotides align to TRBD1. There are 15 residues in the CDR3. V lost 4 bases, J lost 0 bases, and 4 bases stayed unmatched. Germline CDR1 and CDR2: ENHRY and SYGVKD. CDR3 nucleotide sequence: TGTGCCATCAGTGGTTCAGGGGGCATGAACACTGAAGCTTTCTTT. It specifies CAISGSGGMNTEAFF.

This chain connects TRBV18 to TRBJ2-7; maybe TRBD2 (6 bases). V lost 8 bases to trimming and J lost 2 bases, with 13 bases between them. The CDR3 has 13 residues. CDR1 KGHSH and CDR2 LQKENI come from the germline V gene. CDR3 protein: CASRTGGTYEQYF. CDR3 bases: TGTGCCAGCCGCACCGGAGGGACCTACGAGCAGTACTTC.